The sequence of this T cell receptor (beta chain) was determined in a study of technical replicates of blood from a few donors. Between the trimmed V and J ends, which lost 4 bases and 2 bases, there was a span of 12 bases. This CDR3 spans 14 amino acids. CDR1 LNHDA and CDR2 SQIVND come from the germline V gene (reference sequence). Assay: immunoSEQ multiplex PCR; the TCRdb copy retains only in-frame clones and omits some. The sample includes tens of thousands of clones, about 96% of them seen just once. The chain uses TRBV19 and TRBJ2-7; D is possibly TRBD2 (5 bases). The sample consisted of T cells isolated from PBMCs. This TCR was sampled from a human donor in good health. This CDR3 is CASSSGQQTYEQYF. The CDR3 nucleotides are TGTGCCAGTAGTAGCGGGCAGCAAACCTACGAGCAGTACTTC.